The 2 T cell receptor beta chains reported below all come from one sample, sequenced in a study of PD-L1 blockade in urothelial cancer. Regarding time point: pretreatment peripheral blood. Only in-frame clones appear in the TCRdb table, and some are missing; sequencing was by immunoSEQ multiplex PCR. The repertoire holds 95,000 or so clones, with around nine tenths as singletons. The sequences come from PBMCs, collected around atezolizumab (anti-PD-L1) treatment. The receptors were sampled from a man in his sixties with urothelial cancer.

The V and J genes are TRBV19 and TRBJ2-7; possible D gene TRBD2, 6 bases. Between the trimmed V and J ends, which lost 3 bases and 1 base, there was a span of 10 bases. The length of the CDR3 is 14 residues. CDR1 is LNHDA and CDR2 is SQIVND in the germline V gene (reference sequence). The CDR3 nucleotides are TGTGCCAGTAGTATTAGCGGACGATCCTACGAGCAGTACTTC. As protein: CASSISGRSYEQYF.

The DNA for the CDR3 is TGTGCCATCGGAACAGAGACAGGGAACACCGGGGAGCTGTTTTTT. Its protein is CAIGTETGNTGELFF. The chain links TRBV10-3 to TRBJ2-2; D possibly corresponds to TRBD1 (6 bases). V lost 8 bases and J lost 1, with 14 bases in between. Per germline, CDR1 ENHRY and CDR2 SYGVKD. The CDR3 extends over 15 amino acids.